Listed below are T cell receptor beta chains from one sample, sequenced in a study of blood T cell repertoires in COVID-19. The table came from immunoSEQ multiplex PCR; TCRdb's copy has only in-frame clones and leaves some out. The data show about 50,000 clones, around 89% seen once. The specimen was peripheral blood. These receptors were taken from a human donor in a cohort sampled during active COVID-19. The CDR3 runs from the conserved cysteine through the conserved F or W. A D gene is named only where the DNA matches it firmly. Not every row has a clone size; where given, it reads once, few, many or a size class.

TRBD2,16,.,TRBJ2-5,TRBV6-6,CASSRTGGGAQETQYF,TGTGCCAGCAGTCGCACTGGCGGGGGGGCTCAAGAGACCCAGTACTTC
TRBD2,14,.,TRBJ2-7,TRBV5-8,CASSSPGLAHEQYF,TGTGCCAGCAGCTCCCCGGGACTAGCCCACGAGCAGTACTTC
TRBD2,14,.,TRBJ2-4,TRBV7-2,CASSQDPGRDIQYF,TGTGCCAGCAGCCAAGACCCGGGGAGGGACATTCAGTACTTC
.,12,.,TRBJ2-3,TRBV5-1,CASTQSTDTQYF,TGCGCCAGCACACAGAGCACAGATACGCAGTATTTT
TRBD1,16,.,TRBJ2-7,TRBV6-6,CASTHARTGGPYEQYF,TGTGCCAGCACCCACGCGCGGACAGGCGGCCCCTACGAGCAGTACTTC
.,13,.,TRBJ2-2,TRBV7-6,CAEGTASTGELFF,TGTGCCGAGGGTACAGCTAGCACCGGGGAGCTGTTTTTT
.,16,once,TRBJ2-7,TRBV28,CASSLYLRESSYEQYF,TGTGCCAGCAGTTTATACCTCCGGGAAAGCTCCTACGAGCAGTACTTC
.,19,.,TRBJ2-6,TRBV10-3,CAISERASFGISGANVLTF,TGTGCCATCAGTGAGCGGGCGAGTTTCGGGATCTCTGGGGCCAACGTCCTGACTTTC
.,17,.,TRBJ1-2,TRBV6-2/TRBV6-3,CASSYEARELGLYGYTF,TGTGCCAGCAGTTACGAAGCTAGGGAGTTGGGTCTCTATGGCTACACCTTC
.,15,.,TRBJ1-4,TRBV18,CASSPPQGPNEKLFF,TGTGCCAGCTCACCACCGCAGGGTCCTAATGAAAAACTGTTTTTT
TRBD2,15,.,TRBJ2-7,TRBV6-2/TRBV6-3,CASSPLARIQWEQYF,TGTGCCAGCAGTCCACTAGCGCGGATCCAGTGGGAGCAGTACTTC
.,13,.,TRBJ2-7,TRBV7-8,CASSLVRGTEQYF,TGTGCCAGCAGCTTAGTTCGGGGGACCGAGCAGTACTTC
TRBD2,19,.,TRBJ2-3,TRBV7-6,CASSPDLPGLAGAADTQYF,TGTGCCAGCAGCCCAGACTTACCGGGACTAGCGGGGGCGGCAGATACGCAGTATTTT
TRBD2,16,.,TRBJ2-5,TRBV7-2,CASSLGQRGPQETQYF,TGTGCCAGCAGCTTAGGGCAGCGGGGGCCCCAAGAGACCCAGTACTTC
.,14,.,TRBJ2-3,TRBV7-2,CASSLVWQTDTQYF,TGTGCCAGCAGCTTAGTATGGCAGACAGATACGCAGTATTTT
TRBD2,15,.,TRBJ2-3,TRBV6-5,CASRRGGPLGDTQYF,TGTGCCAGCAGGCGGGGGGGCCCCCTGGGGGATACGCAGTATTTT
TRBD1,12,.,TRBJ2-7,TRBV7-2,CASSKGTAEQYF,TGTGCCAGCAGCAAGGGGACAGCCGAGCAGTACTTC
TRBD1,15,few,TRBJ1-2,TRBV30,CAWDGTGFLNYGYTF,TGTGCCTGGGACGGGACAGGCTTCCTTAACTATGGCTACACCTTC
.,15,.,TRBJ2-5,TRBV6-2/TRBV6-3,CASSYYFRVGETQYF,TGTGCCAGCAGTTATTACTTCAGGGTTGGAGAGACCCAGTACTTC
.,17,.,TRBJ2-7,TRBV7-9,CASSSFSSWRGHYEQYF,TGTGCCAGCAGCAGCTTCTCCTCTTGGCGGGGGCACTACGAGCAGTACTTC
TRBD1,15,.,TRBJ2-5,TRBV6-5,CASSQRGQGKETQYF,TGTGCCAGCAGTCAAAGGGGGCAAGGTAAAGAGACCCAGTACTTC
.,15,.,TRBJ2-7,TRBV20-1,CSASFDYRGGYEQYF,TGCAGTGCTAGTTTTGACTATAGGGGGGGTTACGAGCAGTACTTC
TRBD1,16,once,TRBJ1-3,TRBV5-1,CASSSTDRLVGNTIYF,TGTGCCAGCAGCTCTACGGACAGGTTGGTGGGAAACACCATATATTTT
.,17,.,TRBJ1-6,TRBV28,CASSSPTDSVYNSPLHF,TGTGCCAGCAGTTCACCGACGGATAGCGTCTATAATTCACCCCTCCACTTT
.,14,.,TRBJ1-4,TRBV2,CASRRAGAGEKLFF,TGTGCCAGCAGACGGGCAGGGGCTGGTGAAAAACTGTTTTTT
TRBD2,14,.,TRBJ2-7,TRBV4-1,CASSHSGGVYEQYF,TGCGCCAGCAGCCATAGCGGGGGGGTCTACGAGCAGTACTTC
TRBD1,14,.,TRBJ1-4,TRBV7-2,CASSPGQINEKLFF,TGTGCCAGCAGTCCGGGACAGATTAATGAAAAACTGTTTTTT
TRBD2,15,.,TRBJ2-3,TRBV10-3,CAIRRTSGGLDTQYF,TGTGCCATCAGACGGACTAGCGGGGGGTTGGATACGCAGTATTTT
.,16,medium-sized,TRBJ2-5,TRBV7-8,CASSLAPRGAQETQYF,TGTGCCAGCAGCTTAGCTCCCCGGGGGGCCCAAGAGACCCAGTACTTC
TRBD1,15,.,TRBJ2-2,TRBV7-2,CASSQGQGATGELFF,TGTGCCAGCAGCCAAGGACAGGGTGCCACCGGGGAGCTGTTTTTT
.,15,.,TRBJ1-5,TRBV6-1,CASSERGLGNQPQHF,TGTGCCAGCAGTGAAAGAGGGTTAGGCAATCAGCCCCAGCATTTT
TRBD1,15,.,TRBJ1-4,TRBV5-1,CASSDADRGDEKLFF,TGCGCCAGCAGCGACGCGGACAGGGGGGACGAAAAACTGTTTTTT
TRBD2,18,.,TRBJ2-3,TRBV5-5,CASSLRTSGGAGGDTQYF,TGTGCCAGCAGCTTAAGAACTAGCGGGGGGGCCGGTGGAGATACGCAGTATTTT
TRBD1,16,.,TRBJ2-3,TRBV4-1,CASSQDLRGPTDTQYF,TGCGCCAGCAGCCAAGATCTAAGGGGGCCAACAGATACGCAGTATTTT
TRBD2,14,.,TRBJ2-1,TRBV10-3,CAISGGNSYNEQFF,TGTGCCATCTCCGGGGGGAACTCCTACAATGAGCAGTTCTTC
TRBD2,15,.,TRBJ2-2,TRBV27,CASRTLNLAAGELFF,TGTGCCAGCAGAACCCTAAATCTAGCGGCCGGGGAGCTGTTTTTT
TRBD1,14,.,TRBJ2-1,TRBV5-1,CASSPQGAGTEQFF,TGCGCCAGCAGCCCACAGGGGGCGGGGACTGAGCAGTTCTTC
.,15,.,TRBJ1-1,TRBV5-6,CASSQWTAMNTEAFF,TGTGCCAGCAGCCAGTGGACAGCCATGAACACTGAAGCTTTCTTT
TRBD2,15,.,TRBJ2-2,TRBV5-1,CASVWTSWGTGELFF,TGCGCCAGCGTCTGGACTAGTTGGGGCACCGGGGAGCTGTTTTTT
.,13,.,TRBJ1-5,TRBV12-3/TRBV12-4,CASSFHSNQPQHF,TGTGCCAGCAGTTTCCATAGCAATCAGCCCCAGCATTTT
TRBD1,15,.,TRBJ2-7,TRBV10-3,CAITPKTGSIHEQYF,TGTGCCATCACTCCCAAGACAGGGTCCATCCACGAGCAGTACTTC
.,14,.,TRBJ2-7,TRBV6-2/TRBV6-3,CASSWTANPYEQYF,TGTGCCAGCAGTTGGACAGCTAATCCCTACGAGCAGTACTTC
TRBD1,15,.,TRBJ1-4,TRBV4-3,CASSQDGTGSEKLFF,TGCGCCAGCAGCCAGGACGGGACAGGGAGTGAAAAACTGTTTTTT
TRBD2,16,once,TRBJ2-3,TRBV7-9,CASSTARGWGTDTQYF,TGTGCCAGCAGCACCGCGCGGGGGTGGGGCACAGATACGCAGTATTTT
TRBD2,16,.,TRBJ2-5,TRBV3-1/TRBV3-2,CASSQALAGLQETQYF,TGTGCCAGCAGCCAAGCACTAGCGGGACTACAAGAGACCCAGTACTTC
.,13,few,TRBJ1-2,TRBV12-3/TRBV12-4,CASRPDWSGGYTF,TGTGCCAGCAGACCGGACTGGTCGGGAGGCTACACCTTC
TRBD1,16,.,TRBJ2-3,TRBV23-1,CASSHLRDRGADTQYF,TGCGCCAGCAGTCACCTCCGGGACAGGGGGGCAGATACGCAGTATTTT
.,16,.,TRBJ2-1,TRBV11-2,CASSPPGYGGATEQFF,TGTGCCAGCAGCCCCCCTGGATATGGGGGGGCTACTGAGCAGTTCTTC
TRBD2,15,.,TRBJ2-3,TRBV2,CASRRTSGRTDTQYF,TGTGCCAGCAGACGGACTAGCGGGCGCACAGATACGCAGTATTTT
.,14,few,TRBJ2-1,TRBV7-2,CASSLDRLLNEQFF,TGTGCCAGCAGCTTAGACCGACTACTAAATGAGCAGTTCTTC
.,19,.,TRBJ1-6,TRBV7-2,CASSPSPLGPYSYNSPLHF,TGTGCCAGCAGCCCGAGTCCGCTGGGCCCCTACTCCTATAATTCACCCCTCCACTTT
TRBD1,15,.,TRBJ1-2,TRBV13,CASSSAGQGTYGYTF,TGTGCCAGCAGCTCCGCGGGACAGGGCACCTATGGCTACACCTTC
.,17,.,TRBJ1-2,TRBV5-6,CASSLVWGQQISKGYTF,TGTGCCAGCAGCTTGGTCTGGGGACAACAGATAAGTAAAGGCTACACCTTC
.,12,once,TRBJ1-1,TRBV10-3,CAITPGVTEAFF,TGTGCCATCACCCCCGGGGTAACTGAAGCTTTCTTT
TRBD1,16,.,TRBJ1-5,TRBV6-2/TRBV6-3,CASSSRTGKGNQPQHF,TGTGCCAGCAGTTCAAGGACAGGGAAGGGCAATCAGCCCCAGCATTTT
.,14,.,TRBJ2-7,TRBV28,CASSYPGTSYEQYF,TGTGCCAGCAGTTACCCCGGGACTTCCTACGAGCAGTACTTC
.,15,.,TRBJ2-2,TRBV4-2,CASSQEHRYTGELFF,TGTGCCAGCAGCCAAGAACACAGGTACACCGGGGAGCTGTTTTTT